In its sample, the clone carrying this T cell receptor beta chain is medium-sized. As yet, its antigen is unknown. The data stem from a study of circulating CD8 cells and anti-PD-1 response in melanoma. The wider study: Complete or partial response defined responders; stable or progressive disease, non-responders. Study-wide findings and caveats: The cohort mixed treatment-naive and previously treated patients. Under 7% of TRB clonotypes were shared between subsets at M1.

Sorting of live CD3+CD8+TCRalphabeta+ cells by PD-1 and/or TIGIT gave four subsets. V was cut by 4 bases and J by 1 base, with 11 bases left in between. CDR1 and CDR2 (germline): SGHDT, YYEEEE. The CDR3 covers 14 residues. Each library started from around 15 ng of total RNA using the QIAseq Immune Repertoire TCR panel. TCRdb fed the reads into MiXCR, producing one record per CDR3 protein. The data contain about 1,000 distinct CDR3 sequences, 11% of them singletons. The receptor comes from a human donor with melanoma. The genes are TRBV5-6 and TRBJ1-1, with D possibly TRBD1 on 5 matching bases. The sample here was CD8+ T cells from PBMCs, taken at baseline or after one month of anti-PD-1 therapy (not recorded which). CDR3 residues: CASSLPRENTEAFF. CDR3 bases: TGTGCCAGCAGCCTGCCCAGGGAGAACACTGAAGCTTTCTTT.